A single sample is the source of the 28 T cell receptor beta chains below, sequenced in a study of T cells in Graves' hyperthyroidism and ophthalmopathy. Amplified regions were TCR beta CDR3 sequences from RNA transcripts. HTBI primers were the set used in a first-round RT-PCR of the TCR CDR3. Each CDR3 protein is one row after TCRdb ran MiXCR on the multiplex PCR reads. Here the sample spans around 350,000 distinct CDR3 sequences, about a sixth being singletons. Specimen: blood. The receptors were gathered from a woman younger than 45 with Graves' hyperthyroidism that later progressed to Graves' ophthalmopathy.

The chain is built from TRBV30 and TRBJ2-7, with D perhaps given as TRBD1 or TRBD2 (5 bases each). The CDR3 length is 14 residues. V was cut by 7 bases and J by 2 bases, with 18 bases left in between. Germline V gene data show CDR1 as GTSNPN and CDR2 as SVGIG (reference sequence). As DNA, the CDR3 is TGTGCCTCGAGGGGCCAAAAGGGCACCTACGAGCAGTACTTC. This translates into CASRGQKGTYEQYF.

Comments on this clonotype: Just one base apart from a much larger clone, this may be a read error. The CDR3 loop reads CAWSGPAPGGTQYF. The DNA for the CDR3 is TGTGCCTGGAGTGGCCCAGCACCTGGTGGGACCCAGTACTTC. The J gene is TRBJ2-5, the V gene TRBV30; D is unresolved. The CDR3 has 14 residues. The germline gives CDR1 GTSNPN, CDR2 SVGIG (reference sequence). Trimming took off 1 base at V and 7 bases at J, with 16 bases between the two ends.

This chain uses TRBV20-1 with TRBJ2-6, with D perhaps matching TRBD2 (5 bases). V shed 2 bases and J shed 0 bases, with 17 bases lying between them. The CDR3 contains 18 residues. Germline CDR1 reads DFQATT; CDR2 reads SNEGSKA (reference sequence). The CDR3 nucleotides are TGCAGTGCTAGAAATATACTGGGAGCTGACTCTGGGGCCAACGTCCTGACTTTC. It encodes CSARNILGADSGANVLTF.

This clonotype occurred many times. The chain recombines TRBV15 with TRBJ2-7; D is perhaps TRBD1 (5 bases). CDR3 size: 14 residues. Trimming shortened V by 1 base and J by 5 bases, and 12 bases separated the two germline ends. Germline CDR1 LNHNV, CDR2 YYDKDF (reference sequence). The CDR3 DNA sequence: TGTGCCACCAGCAGAGGTCCAGGGTGGGACGAGCAGTACTTC. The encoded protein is CATSRGPGWDEQYF.

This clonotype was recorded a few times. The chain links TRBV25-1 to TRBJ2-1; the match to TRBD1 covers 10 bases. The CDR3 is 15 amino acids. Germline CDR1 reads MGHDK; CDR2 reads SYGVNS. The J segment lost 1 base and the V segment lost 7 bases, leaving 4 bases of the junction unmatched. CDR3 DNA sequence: TGTGCCAGCATATCGGACAGGGGGTCCTACAATGAGCAGTTCTTC. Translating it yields CASISDRGSYNEQFF.

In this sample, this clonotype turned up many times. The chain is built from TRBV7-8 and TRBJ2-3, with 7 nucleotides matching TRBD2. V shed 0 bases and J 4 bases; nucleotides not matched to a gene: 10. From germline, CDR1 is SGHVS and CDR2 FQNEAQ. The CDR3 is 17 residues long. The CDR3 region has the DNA TGTGCCAGCAGCTTAGCTGGCGGGAGTAATTCCGCAGATACGCAGTATTTT. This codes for CASSLAGGSNSADTQYF.

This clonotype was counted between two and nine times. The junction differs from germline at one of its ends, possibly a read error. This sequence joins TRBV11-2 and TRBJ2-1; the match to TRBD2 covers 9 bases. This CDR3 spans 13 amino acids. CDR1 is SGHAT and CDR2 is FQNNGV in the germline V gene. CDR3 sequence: CASSLASSGIMIF. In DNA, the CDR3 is TGTGCCAGCAGCTTAGCATCTAGCGGGATTATGATCTTC.

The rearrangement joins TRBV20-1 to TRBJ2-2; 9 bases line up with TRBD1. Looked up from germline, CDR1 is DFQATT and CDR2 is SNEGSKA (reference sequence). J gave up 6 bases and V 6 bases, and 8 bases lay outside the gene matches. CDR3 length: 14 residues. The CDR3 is CSARGQGNAGELFF. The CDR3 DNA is TGCAGTGCCCGGGGACAGGGAAACGCCGGGGAGCTGTTTTTT.

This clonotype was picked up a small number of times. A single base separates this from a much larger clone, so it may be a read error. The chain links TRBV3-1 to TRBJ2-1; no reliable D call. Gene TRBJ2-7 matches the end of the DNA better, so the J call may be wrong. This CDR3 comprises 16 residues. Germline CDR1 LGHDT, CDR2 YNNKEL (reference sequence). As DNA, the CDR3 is TGTGCCAGCAGCCAAGGCTCGGGCCATTACGACAATGAGCAGTACTTC. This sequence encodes CASSQGSGHYDNEQYF.

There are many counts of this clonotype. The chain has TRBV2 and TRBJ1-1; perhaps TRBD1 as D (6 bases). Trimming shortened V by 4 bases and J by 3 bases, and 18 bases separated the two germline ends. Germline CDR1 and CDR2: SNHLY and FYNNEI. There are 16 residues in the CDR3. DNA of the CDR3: TGTGCCAGCAGTGCTTTACAGGGACAAACGGACACTGAAGCTTTCTTT. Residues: CASSALQGQTDTEAFF.

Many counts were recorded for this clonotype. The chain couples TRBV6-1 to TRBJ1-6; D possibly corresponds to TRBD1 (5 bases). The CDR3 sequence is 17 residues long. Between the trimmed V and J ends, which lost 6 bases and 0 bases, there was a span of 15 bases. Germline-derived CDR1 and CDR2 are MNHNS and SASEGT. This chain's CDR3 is CASSLGTSSSYNSPLHF. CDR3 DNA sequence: TGTGCCAGCAGCCTCGGGACTTCTAGCTCCTATAATTCACCCCTCCACTTT.

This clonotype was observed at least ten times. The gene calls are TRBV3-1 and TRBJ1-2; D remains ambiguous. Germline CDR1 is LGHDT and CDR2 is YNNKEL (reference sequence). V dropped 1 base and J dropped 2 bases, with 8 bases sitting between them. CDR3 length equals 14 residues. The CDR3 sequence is CASSQGPGNYGYTF. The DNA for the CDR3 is TGTGCCAGCAGCCAAGGACCCGGGAACTATGGCTACACCTTC.

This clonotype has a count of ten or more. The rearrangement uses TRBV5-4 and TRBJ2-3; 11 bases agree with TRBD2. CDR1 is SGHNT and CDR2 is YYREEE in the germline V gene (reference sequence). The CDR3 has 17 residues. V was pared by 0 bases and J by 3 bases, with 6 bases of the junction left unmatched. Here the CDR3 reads CASSLGYTSGRTDTQYF. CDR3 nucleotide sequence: TGTGCCAGCAGCTTGGGGTATACTAGCGGGAGAACAGATACGCAGTATTTT.

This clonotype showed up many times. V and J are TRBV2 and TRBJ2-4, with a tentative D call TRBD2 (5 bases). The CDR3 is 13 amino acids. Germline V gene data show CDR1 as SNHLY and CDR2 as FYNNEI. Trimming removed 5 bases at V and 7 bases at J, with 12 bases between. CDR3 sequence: CASSLRTGNIQYF. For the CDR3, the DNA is TGTGCCAGCAGTTTACGGACGGGGAACATTCAGTACTTC.

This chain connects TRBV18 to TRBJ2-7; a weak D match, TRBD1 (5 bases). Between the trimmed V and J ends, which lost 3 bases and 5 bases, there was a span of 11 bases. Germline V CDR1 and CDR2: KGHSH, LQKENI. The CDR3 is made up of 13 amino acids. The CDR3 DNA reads TGTGCCAGCTCACCCAGGGTAAGGGACGAGCAGTACTTC. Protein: CASSPRVRDEQYF.

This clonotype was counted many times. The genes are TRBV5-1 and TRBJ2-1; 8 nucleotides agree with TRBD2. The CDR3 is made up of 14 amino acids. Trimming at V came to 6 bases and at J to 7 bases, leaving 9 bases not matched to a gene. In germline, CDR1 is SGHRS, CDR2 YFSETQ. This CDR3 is CASTVAGSGNEQFF. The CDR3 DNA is TGCGCCAGCACCGTAGCGGGATCGGGGAATGAGCAGTTCTTC.

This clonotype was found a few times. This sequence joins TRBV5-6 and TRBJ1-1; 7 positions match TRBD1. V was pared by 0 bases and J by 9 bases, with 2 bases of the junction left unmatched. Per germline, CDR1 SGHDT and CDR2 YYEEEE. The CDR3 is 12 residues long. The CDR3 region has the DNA TGTGCCAGCAGCTTGGGGGACAGAAAAGCTTTCTTT. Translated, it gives CASSLGDRKAFF.

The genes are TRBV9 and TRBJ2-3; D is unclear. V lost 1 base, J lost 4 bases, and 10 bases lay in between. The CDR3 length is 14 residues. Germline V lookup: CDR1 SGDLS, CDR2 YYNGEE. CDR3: CASSVQSAPDTQYF. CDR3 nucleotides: TGTGCCAGCAGCGTACAATCAGCCCCAGATACGCAGTATTTT.

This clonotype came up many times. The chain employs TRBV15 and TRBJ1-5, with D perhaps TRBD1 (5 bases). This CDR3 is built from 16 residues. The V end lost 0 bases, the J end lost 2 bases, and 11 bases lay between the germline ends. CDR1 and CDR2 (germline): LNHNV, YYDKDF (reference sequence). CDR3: CATSREAGWGNQPQHF. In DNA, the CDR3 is TGTGCCACCAGCAGAGAGGCAGGGTGGGGCAATCAGCCCCAGCATTTT.

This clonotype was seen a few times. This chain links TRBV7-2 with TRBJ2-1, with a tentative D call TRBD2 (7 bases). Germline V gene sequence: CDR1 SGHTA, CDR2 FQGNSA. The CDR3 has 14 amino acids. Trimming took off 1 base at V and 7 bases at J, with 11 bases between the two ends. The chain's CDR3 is CASSLEGGGNEQFF. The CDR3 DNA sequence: TGTGCCAGCAGCTTAGAGGGAGGGGGAAATGAGCAGTTCTTC.

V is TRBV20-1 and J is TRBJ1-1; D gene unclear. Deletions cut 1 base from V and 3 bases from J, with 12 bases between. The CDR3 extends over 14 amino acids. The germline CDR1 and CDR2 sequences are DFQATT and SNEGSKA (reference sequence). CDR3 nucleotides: TGCAGTGCTAGAGTTCTGAGTTGGGACACTGAAGCTTTCTTT. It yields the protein CSARVLSWDTEAFF.

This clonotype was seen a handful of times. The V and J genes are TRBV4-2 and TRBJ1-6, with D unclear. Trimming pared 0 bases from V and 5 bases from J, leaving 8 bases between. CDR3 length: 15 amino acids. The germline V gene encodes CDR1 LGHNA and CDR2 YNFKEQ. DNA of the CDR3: TGTGCCAGCAGCCAAGATGCAGGCGATAATTCACCCCTCCACTTT. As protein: CASSQDAGDNSPLHF.

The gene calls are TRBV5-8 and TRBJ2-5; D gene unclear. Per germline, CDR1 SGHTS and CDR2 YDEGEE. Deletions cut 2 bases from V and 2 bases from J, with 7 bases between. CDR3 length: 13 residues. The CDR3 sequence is CASSFTAQETQYF. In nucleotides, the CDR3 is TGTGCCAGCAGCTTTACCGCACAAGAGACCCAGTACTTC.

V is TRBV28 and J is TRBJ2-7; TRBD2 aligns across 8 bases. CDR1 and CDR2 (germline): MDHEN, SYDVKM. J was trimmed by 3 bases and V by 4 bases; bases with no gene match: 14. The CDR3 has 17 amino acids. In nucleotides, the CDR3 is TGTGCCAGCAGTTACCCCCGACTAGCGAGAATGGACTACGAGCAGTACTTC. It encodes CASSYPRLARMDYEQYF.

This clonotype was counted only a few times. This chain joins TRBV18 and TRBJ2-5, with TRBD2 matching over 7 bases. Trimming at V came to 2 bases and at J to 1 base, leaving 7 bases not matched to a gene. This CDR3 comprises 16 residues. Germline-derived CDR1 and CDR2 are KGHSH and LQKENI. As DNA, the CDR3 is TGTGCCAGCTCACCAAGGCCTAGCGGAATCCAAGAGACCCAGTACTTC. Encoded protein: CASSPRPSGIQETQYF. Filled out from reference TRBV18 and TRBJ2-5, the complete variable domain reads NAGVMQNPRHLVRRRGQEARLRCSPMKGHSHVYWYRQLPEEGLKFMVYLQKENIIDESGMPKERFSAEFPKEGPSILRIQQVVRGDSAAYFCASSPRPSGIQETQYFGPGTRLLVL.

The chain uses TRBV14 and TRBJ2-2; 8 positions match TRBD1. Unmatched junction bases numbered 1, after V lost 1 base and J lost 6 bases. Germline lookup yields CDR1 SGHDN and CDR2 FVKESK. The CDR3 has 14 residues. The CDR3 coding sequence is TGTGCCAGCAGCCAAGGACAGGGGCCCGGGGAGCTGTTTTTT. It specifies CASSQGQGPGELFF.

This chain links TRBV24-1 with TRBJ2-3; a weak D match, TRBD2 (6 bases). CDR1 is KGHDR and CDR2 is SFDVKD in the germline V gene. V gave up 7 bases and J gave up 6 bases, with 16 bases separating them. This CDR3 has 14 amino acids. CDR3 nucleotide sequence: TGTGCCACCAGGGGGACTTCCCGTTCGGATACGCAGTATTTT. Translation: CATRGTSRSDTQYF.

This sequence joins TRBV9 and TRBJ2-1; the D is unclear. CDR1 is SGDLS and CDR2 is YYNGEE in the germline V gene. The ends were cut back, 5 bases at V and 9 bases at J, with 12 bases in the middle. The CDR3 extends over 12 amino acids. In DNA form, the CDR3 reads TGTGCCAGCAGTGGCGGTAGCACTGAGCAGTTCTTC. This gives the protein CASSGGSTEQFF.